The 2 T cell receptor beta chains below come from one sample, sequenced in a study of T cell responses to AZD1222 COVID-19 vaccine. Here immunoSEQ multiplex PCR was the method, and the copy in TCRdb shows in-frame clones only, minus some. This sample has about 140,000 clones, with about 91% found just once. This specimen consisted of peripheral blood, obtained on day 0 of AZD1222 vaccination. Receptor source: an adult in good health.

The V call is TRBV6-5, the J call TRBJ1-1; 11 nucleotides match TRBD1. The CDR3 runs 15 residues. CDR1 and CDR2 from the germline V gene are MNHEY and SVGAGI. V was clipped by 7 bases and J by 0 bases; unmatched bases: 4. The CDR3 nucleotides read TGTGCCAGCAACGGGGGACAGGGGGTGAACACTGAAGCTTTCTTT. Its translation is CASNGGQGVNTEAFF.

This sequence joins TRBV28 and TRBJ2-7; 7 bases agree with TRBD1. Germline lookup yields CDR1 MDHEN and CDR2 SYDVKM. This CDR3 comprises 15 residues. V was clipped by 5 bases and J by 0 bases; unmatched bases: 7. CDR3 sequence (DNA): TGTGCCAGCAGTGAGCCCGGGACAGACTCCTACGAGCAGTACTTC. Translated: CASSEPGTDSYEQYF.